What follows are 9 T cell receptor beta chains derived from one specimen sequenced in a study of blood T cells in healthy people across ages. It was with a sample-barcoded 5' primer and a J-beta primer mix that a second PCR of about 6 to 12 cycles was run. Via MiXCR, TCRdb re-called the 5' RACE reads, giving one row per CDR3 protein. This table has about a million distinct CDR3 sequences, just over 50% appearing once. Input material: blood. The source of these receptors is a woman aged 60-75 years in good health.

The gene calls are TRBV6-5 and TRBJ2-1; 8 nucleotides match TRBD1. The germline gives CDR1 MNHEY, CDR2 SVGAGI. The CDR3 is made up of 15 amino acids. After removal of 6 bases from V and 4 bases from J, the junction contained 8 bases not matched to a gene. This chain's CDR3 is CASSPDRGFYNEQFF. The CDR3 nucleotides read TGTGCCAGCAGCCCCGACAGGGGTTTTTACAATGAGCAGTTCTTC.

This clonotype was found a few times. The gene calls are TRBV20-1 and TRBJ1-2; 10 bases fit TRBD1. The germline V gene encodes CDR1 DFQATT and CDR2 SNEGSKA (reference sequence). The CDR3 is made up of 15 amino acids. V lost 5 bases, J lost 0 bases, and 6 bases stayed unmatched. The CDR3 spells CSAAGQGVPNYGYTF. DNA for the CDR3: TGCAGTGCTGCAGGACAGGGGGTACCTAACTATGGCTACACCTTC.

This CDR3 reads CASSYSEAEKLFF. Here the CDR3 DNA reads TGTGCCAGCAGTTACTCGGAGGCTGAAAAACTGTTTTTT. The rearrangement uses TRBV6-6 and TRBJ1-4; no reliable D call. V lost 0 bases and J lost 7, with 6 bases in between. This CDR3 comprises 13 residues. The germline CDR1 and CDR2 sequences are MNHNY and SVGAGI (reference sequence).

This clonotype was detected many times. The rearrangement links TRBV4-1 to TRBJ2-3, with TRBD2 matching 13 bases. Germline CDR1 is MGHRA and CDR2 is YSYEKL. CDR3 length equals 15 residues. V trimming: 2 bases; J trimming: 7 bases; junction bases outside the gene matches: 3. The CDR3 bases are TGCGCCAGCAGCCAATTGGGGACTAGCGGGAATACGCAGTATTTT. It yields the protein CASSQLGTSGNTQYF.

The chain has TRBV5-1 and TRBJ1-6; D possibly corresponds to TRBD1 (6 bases). Trimming pared 4 bases from V and 10 bases from J, leaving 15 bases between. Germline CDR1 reads SGHRS; CDR2 reads YFSETQ. CDR3 length: 14 amino acids. The CDR3 is CASSVGQSGSPLHF. CDR3 DNA sequence: TGCGCCAGCAGCGTGGGACAATCGGGATCACCCCTCCACTTT. Filled out from reference TRBV5-1 and TRBJ1-6, the complete variable domain reads KAGVTQTPRYLIKTRGQQVTLSCSPISGHRSVSWYQQTPGQGLQFLFEYFSETQRNKGNFPGRFSGRQFSNSRSEMNVSTLELGDSALYLCASSVGQSGSPLHFGNGTRLTVT.

V gene TRBV11-2 combines with J gene TRBJ2-7, with 9 nucleotides matching TRBD1. The CDR3 is made up of 17 amino acids. V lost 5 bases and J lost 1; bases outside the gene matches: 12. Per the germline V gene, CDR1 is SGHAT and CDR2 is FQNNGV. The CDR3 nucleotides are TGTGCCAGCAGCCCCTGGACAGGGGTAGACGCATCCTACGAGCAGTACTTC. Translated, it gives CASSPWTGVDASYEQYF.

In nucleotides, the CDR3 is TGTGCCAGCAGCTTAGAGTTGAGCTCCTACAATGAGCAGTTCTTC. It translates to CASSLELSSYNEQFF. The chain couples TRBV11-3 to TRBJ2-1; unclear D gene. The CDR3 is made up of 15 amino acids. V was pared by 0 bases and J by 0 bases, with 6 bases between. Germline V gives CDR1 SGHNT, CDR2 YENEEA. Together with reference TRBV11-3 and TRBJ2-1, the CDR3 gives the full variable domain: EAGVVQSPRYKIIEKKQPVAFWCNPISGHNTLYWYLQNLGQGPELLIRYENEEAVDDSQLPKDRFSAERLKGVDSTLKIQPAELGDSAVYLCASSLELSSYNEQFFGPGTRLTVL.

CDR3 sequence: CASSGQTIVTNEQFF. In DNA, the CDR3 is TGTGCCAGCAGTGGACAGACCATCGTAACCAATGAGCAGTTCTTC. The rearrangement links TRBV2 to TRBJ2-1; D possibly corresponds to TRBD1 (5 bases). The germline V and J ends were trimmed by 4 bases and 6 bases, with 16 bases remaining between them. Germline values: CDR1 SNHLY, CDR2 FYNNEI. This CDR3 has 15 residues.

The chain combines TRBV6-2 or TRBV6-3 with TRBJ2-5; TRBD1 or TRBD2 may be the D gene (5 bases each). The CDR3 contains 14 residues. CDR1 MNHEY and CDR2 SVGEGT come from the germline V gene. V was pared by 6 bases and J by 4 bases, with 15 bases between. CDR3 in amino acids: CASRPTGGGETQYF. In nucleotides, the CDR3 is TGTGCCAGCAGGCCCACAGGAGGTGGAGAGACCCAGTACTTC.